This paragraph covers one TCR beta chain sequence. Its target is not known. An even split of each subset's genomic DNA across several immunoSEQ plates was performed. Some clones are missing from TCRdb's copy, which holds only in-frame ones; the method was immunoSEQ multiplex PCR. The table has over 2 million clones, just under 95% seen once. These data originate in a study of shared clonotypes between healthy human individuals. Findings and caveats of the study: For naive CD4 cells, 5% to 6.5% of clonotypes were shared across a handful of donors. Among the subsets, naive ones generally showed larger estimated richness than memory ones. Blood was the sole source, and tissue repertoires probably differ.

The CDR3 is 16 residues long. Germline V lookup: CDR1 MNHEY, CDR2 SVGAGI. The junction had 2 bases not matched to a gene; V was cut back by 4 bases and J by 3 bases. Naive CD8 cells, CD45RO-negative and positively selected for CCR7, excluded terminally differentiated effector memory CD45RA+ cells. This clonotype originated in a man aged 18 to 30 in good health. The material sequenced was naive CD8+ T cells sorted from blood. This rearrangement joins TRBV6-5 to TRBJ2-2; 13 positions match TRBD2. The CDR3 region is CASSWTSGRYTGELFF. CDR3 coding DNA: TGTGCCAGCAGTTGGACTAGCGGGAGATACACCGGGGAGCTGTTTTTT.